The T cell receptor beta chain described here comes from a study of beta chain features in type 1 diabetes. On the study more broadly: Comparable age, gender and cell yields were observed in patients relative to healthy donors. Analysis included 107,917,701 sorted cells drawn from all samples. The study, taken as a whole, reports: Sequencing from cDNA could over-represent high-TCR-expressing cells. The study found moderately but significantly shorter TCRB CDR3s in all four CD4+ subsets of Type 1 diabetes patients.

Every isolated RNA sample was fully reverse transcribed, so sequencing captured expressed TCRB transcripts. The protocol was immunoSEQ multiplex PCR, while the TCRdb copy is restricted to in-frame clones and leaves out a portion. The sample lists a few hundred thousand clones, approximately 25% occurring once. With 4 bases removed from V and 6 bases from J, the gap between germline ends came to 15 bases. Germline CDR1 and CDR2: MDHEN and SYDVKM. The CDR3 sequence is 15 residues long. A single heparinised blood sample, averaging about 100 mL, was obtained per donor. In this sample, this clone turned up a few times. The antigen is not known.

Sequences were obtained from naive CD4+ T cells from blood. The V call is TRBV28, the J call TRBJ1-4; maybe TRBD1 (5 bases). The sequence was collected from a woman in her 30s with type 1 diabetes. Here the CDR3 DNA reads TGTGCCAGCAGTTCCGCCGACAGAAGATATGAAAAACTGTTTTTT. It yields the protein CASSSADRRYEKLFF.